This is a list of T cell receptor beta chains from one sample in a study of shared clonotypes between healthy human individuals. Generated by immunoSEQ multiplex PCR, the TCRdb table keeps only in-frame clones and is missing some. Altogether about 2.3 million clones are present, roughly 90% being singletons, with the ten largest covering about 0.36%. The sequenced sample was naive CD4+ T cells from PBMCs. The source of these receptors is a man younger than 30 in good health. Some clones in this sample may be carry-over from other donors' samples. Both conserved end residues are part of each CDR3. The D gene is left open where the match is weak. A clone size is listed for some rows: how often the clone was seen (once, few, many), or a class if it is expanded.

CDR3 DNA: TGTGCCAGCAGTACCACCCTGGAGGCAGATACGCAGTATTTT; CDR3 protein: CASSTTLEADTQYF; D gene: .; V gene: TRBV28; clone size: .; J gene: TRBJ2-3
CDR3 DNA: TGTGCCAGCGGCTTACAGGGGGGGCGTAATGAAAAACTGTTTTTT; CDR3 protein: CASGLQGGRNEKLFF; D gene: TRBD1; V gene: TRBV9; clone size: .; J gene: TRBJ1-4
CDR3 DNA: TGTGCCAGCAGTCTCCCGGGACAGGGGGCGGACACTGAAGCTTTCTTT; CDR3 protein: CASSLPGQGADTEAFF; D gene: TRBD1; V gene: TRBV28; clone size: .; J gene: TRBJ1-1
CDR3 DNA: TGCGCCAGCAGCCTCCCCGGGACAGGGGCTTACGAGCAGTACTTC; CDR3 protein: CASSLPGTGAYEQYF; D gene: TRBD1; V gene: TRBV5-1; clone size: .; J gene: TRBJ2-7
CDR3 DNA: TGTGCCAGCAGTAGGACAGGGGGCCCCTCCCATCAGCCCCAGCATTTT; CDR3 protein: CASSRTGGPSHQPQHF; D gene: TRBD1; V gene: TRBV2; clone size: .; J gene: TRBJ1-5
CDR3 DNA: TGTGCCAGCTCACCCGGGTGGGCGCGGTCTGGGGCCAACGTCCTGACTTTC; CDR3 protein: CASSPGWARSGANVLTF; D gene: .; V gene: TRBV18; clone size: .; J gene: TRBJ2-6
CDR3 DNA: TGTGCCAGCAGCTTAAATGAGTGGTCGGGACACAATGAGCAGTTCTTC; CDR3 protein: CASSLNEWSGHNEQFF; D gene: .; V gene: TRBV11-3; clone size: .; J gene: TRBJ2-1
CDR3 DNA: TGCGCCAGCAGCTTGGCCGGTTCGGGTTATTCCTACGAGCAGTACTTC; CDR3 protein: CASSLAGSGYSYEQYF; D gene: .; V gene: TRBV5-1; clone size: .; J gene: TRBJ2-7
CDR3 DNA: TGTGCCAGCAGCGTCGGCCTTAGCAATCAGCCCCAGCATTTT; CDR3 protein: CASSVGLSNQPQHF; D gene: .; V gene: TRBV7-2; clone size: .; J gene: TRBJ1-5
CDR3 DNA: TGTGCCAGCTCACCCGGGACTAGCGGGGCAAACAATGAGCAGTTCTTC; CDR3 protein: CASSPGTSGANNEQFF; D gene: TRBD2; V gene: TRBV18; clone size: .; J gene: TRBJ2-1
CDR3 DNA: TGTGCTAGTGCCCGTGGGTCAGATGAGCAGTTCTTC; CDR3 protein: CASARGSDEQFF; D gene: .; V gene: TRBV12-5; clone size: .; J gene: TRBJ2-1
CDR3 DNA: TGCGCCAGCAGTGAGTGGCTAGCGGGAAGTGAGCAGTTCTTC; CDR3 protein: CASSEWLAGSEQFF; D gene: TRBD2; V gene: TRBV10-1; clone size: .; J gene: TRBJ2-1
CDR3 DNA: TGTGCCAGCAGGGGACTAGCGGGGAACAATGAGCAGTTCTTC; CDR3 protein: CASRGLAGNNEQFF; D gene: TRBD2; V gene: TRBV6-5; clone size: .; J gene: TRBJ2-1
CDR3 DNA: TGTGCCAGCAGCTATTTGGGACAGGGTTTGGACGAGCAGTACTTC; CDR3 protein: CASSYLGQGLDEQYF; D gene: TRBD1; V gene: TRBV7-2; clone size: .; J gene: TRBJ2-7
CDR3 DNA: TGTGCCAGCAGTACTAAGACTAGCGGGAGAAATGAGCAGTTCTTC; CDR3 protein: CASSTKTSGRNEQFF; D gene: TRBD2; V gene: TRBV6-5; clone size: .; J gene: TRBJ2-1
CDR3 DNA: TGTGCCAGCAGCTTACGGCAGGTGGGCATTAATCAGCCCCAGCATTTT; CDR3 protein: CASSLRQVGINQPQHF; D gene: .; V gene: TRBV7-8; clone size: .; J gene: TRBJ1-5
CDR3 DNA: TGTGCCAGCACCCGACAGTCTCCCTACGAGCAGTACTTC; CDR3 protein: CASTRQSPYEQYF; D gene: .; V gene: TRBV2; clone size: .; J gene: TRBJ2-7
CDR3 DNA: TGCGCCAGCAGCTTCGGGACTAGCGGGGTACCACCCTACGAGCAGTACTTC; CDR3 protein: CASSFGTSGVPPYEQYF; D gene: TRBD2; V gene: TRBV5-1; clone size: .; J gene: TRBJ2-7
CDR3 DNA: TGTGCCAGCAGCTTGTTACAGGGTAACACTGAAGCTTTCTTT; CDR3 protein: CASSLLQGNTEAFF; D gene: .; V gene: TRBV5-5; clone size: .; J gene: TRBJ1-1
CDR3 DNA: TGTGCCAGCAGCGGGGGGGTAGCTTCCCCCTACGAGCAGTACTTC; CDR3 protein: CASSGGVASPYEQYF; D gene: TRBD2; V gene: TRBV11-1; clone size: .; J gene: TRBJ2-7
CDR3 DNA: TGTGCCAGCAGCTTAGGTCCTCCAGGGCGCAACTTATATTCCTACGAGCAGTACTTC; CDR3 protein: CASSLGPPGRNLYSYEQYF; D gene: .; V gene: TRBV7-6; clone size: .; J gene: TRBJ2-7
CDR3 DNA: TGTGCCAGCAGCCCTACAGGGGGGAGGGCTAATACGCAGTATTTT; CDR3 protein: CASSPTGGRANTQYF; D gene: .; V gene: TRBV7-8; clone size: .; J gene: TRBJ2-3
CDR3 DNA: TGTGCCGGCAGGCCCCCTCCTGGACTAGCACATTCCTCCTACGAGCAGTACTTC; CDR3 protein: CAGRPPPGLAHSSYEQYF; D gene: TRBD2; V gene: TRBV2; clone size: once; J gene: TRBJ2-7
CDR3 DNA: TGTGCCAGCAGCCCCGGGACTAGCGGGACTATACTAGCCAAAAACATTCAGTACTTC; CDR3 protein: CASSPGTSGTILAKNIQYF; D gene: TRBD2; V gene: TRBV9; clone size: once; J gene: TRBJ2-4
CDR3 DNA: TGTGCCACCAGCAGAGATGTGGGCAATCAGCCCCAGCATTTT; CDR3 protein: CATSRDVGNQPQHF; D gene: .; V gene: TRBV15; clone size: once; J gene: TRBJ1-5
CDR3 DNA: TGCGCCAGCAGCCAAACCGTAGCGGGGGGCAACTCCTACGAGCAGTACTTC; CDR3 protein: CASSQTVAGGNSYEQYF; D gene: TRBD2; V gene: TRBV4-1; clone size: .; J gene: TRBJ2-7
CDR3 DNA: TGTGCCAGCAGCCAATACAAAGATACGCAGTATTTT; CDR3 protein: CASSQYKDTQYF; D gene: .; V gene: TRBV5-4; clone size: .; J gene: TRBJ2-3
CDR3 DNA: TGCGCCAGCAGCTTGGTTCCGAACTCCTACAATGAGCAGTTCTTC; CDR3 protein: CASSLVPNSYNEQFF; D gene: .; V gene: TRBV5-1; clone size: .; J gene: TRBJ2-1
CDR3 DNA: TGCGCCAGCAGCTTACGACCGGGACAGCCAAATGAAAAACTGTTTTTT; CDR3 protein: CASSLRPGQPNEKLFF; D gene: TRBD1; V gene: TRBV5-1; clone size: .; J gene: TRBJ1-4
CDR3 DNA: TGTGCCAGCAGCAGGGACAGCTACACTGAAGCTTTCTTT; CDR3 protein: CASSRDSYTEAFF; D gene: TRBD1; V gene: TRBV6-6; clone size: .; J gene: TRBJ1-1
CDR3 DNA: TGTGCCAGCAGTTACAGTTTTCCAAATGAGCAGTTCTTC; CDR3 protein: CASSYSFPNEQFF; D gene: .; V gene: TRBV6-6; clone size: .; J gene: TRBJ2-1
CDR3 DNA: TGTGCCAGCAGTTACAGCGGGGGACGACAGCCCCAGCATTTT; CDR3 protein: CASSYSGGRQPQHF; D gene: .; V gene: TRBV6-6; clone size: .; J gene: TRBJ1-5
CDR3 DNA: TGTGCCAGCAGTCGGACTAGCGGGACCACCGGGACCCAGTACTTC; CDR3 protein: CASSRTSGTTGTQYF; D gene: TRBD2; V gene: TRBV2; clone size: .; J gene: TRBJ2-5
CDR3 DNA: TGTGCCAGCAGCTTACGGACAGGCCCCGAAAAACTGTTTTTT; CDR3 protein: CASSLRTGPEKLFF; D gene: TRBD1; V gene: TRBV7-8; clone size: .; J gene: TRBJ1-4
CDR3 DNA: TGTGCCAGCAAAGGTTCTAACTATGGCTACACCTTC; CDR3 protein: CASKGSNYGYTF; D gene: .; V gene: TRBV5-6; clone size: .; J gene: TRBJ1-2
CDR3 DNA: TGCGCCAGCAGCTTGGTCGTGGTTACCGGGGAGCTGTTTTTT; CDR3 protein: CASSLVVVTGELFF; D gene: .; V gene: TRBV5-1; clone size: .; J gene: TRBJ2-2
CDR3 DNA: TGTGCCAGCAGTCCCACGAAGAACTATGGCTACACCTTC; CDR3 protein: CASSPTKNYGYTF; D gene: .; V gene: TRBV6-6; clone size: .; J gene: TRBJ1-2
CDR3 DNA: TGTGCCAGCAGCTTAATAGGCCTTACCACCGGGGAGCTGTTTTTT; CDR3 protein: CASSLIGLTTGELFF; D gene: .; V gene: TRBV7-3; clone size: .; J gene: TRBJ2-2
CDR3 DNA: TGTGCCAGCAGTTTGACAGGGCTGAATGAAAAACTGTTTTTT; CDR3 protein: CASSLTGLNEKLFF; D gene: TRBD1; V gene: TRBV28; clone size: .; J gene: TRBJ1-4
CDR3 DNA: TGCGCCAGCAGCTTAGACATGTCCGGGGCCAACGTCCTGACTTTC; CDR3 protein: CASSLDMSGANVLTF; D gene: .; V gene: TRBV5-1; clone size: .; J gene: TRBJ2-6
CDR3 DNA: TGCAGCGCCGGCCCAGGGGAGGTCTACGAGCAGTACTTC; CDR3 protein: CSAGPGEVYEQYF; D gene: .; V gene: TRBV29-1; clone size: .; J gene: TRBJ2-7
CDR3 DNA: TGTGCCAGCAGCACCCTTCCAGATACGCAGTATTTT; CDR3 protein: CASSTLPDTQYF; D gene: .; V gene: TRBV7-9; clone size: .; J gene: TRBJ2-3
CDR3 DNA: TGTGCCAGCAGCTTAACACCTAGCGGGTTAGAGACCCAGTACTTC; CDR3 protein: CASSLTPSGLETQYF; D gene: TRBD2; V gene: TRBV7-3; clone size: .; J gene: TRBJ2-5
CDR3 DNA: TGTGCCAGCAAGTTTTCAGCGCCGCTGGCGTTCTACGAGCAGTACTTC; CDR3 protein: CASKFSAPLAFYEQYF; D gene: .; V gene: TRBV2; clone size: .; J gene: TRBJ2-7
CDR3 DNA: TGTGCCAGCAGTGCCGGGACCAACTCCTACGAGCAGTACTTC; CDR3 protein: CASSAGTNSYEQYF; D gene: .; V gene: TRBV2; clone size: .; J gene: TRBJ2-7
CDR3 DNA: TGTGCCAGCAGCTTGACCCACACGAACACCGGGGAGCTGTTTTTT; CDR3 protein: CASSLTHTNTGELFF; D gene: .; V gene: TRBV5-4; clone size: .; J gene: TRBJ2-2
CDR3 DNA: TGTGCCAGCAGCCCCGGGACTGGGGATCAGCCCCAGCATTTT; CDR3 protein: CASSPGTGDQPQHF; D gene: .; V gene: TRBV6-5; clone size: .; J gene: TRBJ1-5
CDR3 DNA: TGTGCCAGCAGTTACGACCGGAGGGGGGGCTACACCTTC; CDR3 protein: CASSYDRRGGYTF; D gene: .; V gene: TRBV6-6; clone size: .; J gene: TRBJ1-2
CDR3 DNA: TGCGCCAGCAGCTTGGAGAAGAACCAAGAGACCCAGTACTTC; CDR3 protein: CASSLEKNQETQYF; D gene: .; V gene: TRBV5-1; clone size: .; J gene: TRBJ2-5
CDR3 DNA: TGTGCCAGCCGTGGGGGACTGGGCTCCTACGAGCAGTACTTC; CDR3 protein: CASRGGLGSYEQYF; D gene: .; V gene: TRBV7-2; clone size: .; J gene: TRBJ2-7
CDR3 DNA: TGTGCCAGCAGCTTCCAGGGGACAAACACAGATACGCAGTATTTT; CDR3 protein: CASSFQGTNTDTQYF; D gene: .; V gene: TRBV7-2; clone size: .; J gene: TRBJ2-3
CDR3 DNA: TGTGCCAGCAGCTTATTTGCAGAGAACACTGAAGCTTTCTTT; CDR3 protein: CASSLFAENTEAFF; D gene: .; V gene: TRBV7-2; clone size: .; J gene: TRBJ1-1
CDR3 DNA: TGTGCCAGCAGCTTATTAGTGCGAGTTTACGAGCAGTACTTC; CDR3 protein: CASSLLVRVYEQYF; D gene: .; V gene: TRBV7-2; clone size: .; J gene: TRBJ2-7